What follows is one T cell receptor (beta chain) and its context. What antigen it recognizes has not been identified. The record has no base qualities; no much larger clone is one base away. The sample is drawn from a study of T-cell reconstitution after alpha-beta-depleted transplantation in children (dated by TCRdb to the mid-2010s). Context from the whole study: Using TCR repertoire profiling, the study followed T-cell immune reconstitution in a quantitative way in children after TCRalphabeta/CD19-depleted allogeneic hematopoietic cell transplantation.

The cysteine opens and the phenylalanine closes a CDR3 of 16 amino acids. Only the CDR3 region is kept as DNA, spanning 48 bases read in frame from base 1. V is clipped by 0 bases and J by 9 bases, and the sequence between their germline boundaries is 21 bases long. Sequences DFQATT (CDR1) and SNEGSKA (CDR2) are obtained from the germline V gene (reference sequence). To prepare the library, PCR was applied. Sequenced on an Illumina HiSeq 2500. TCR library preparation used molecular barcoding, with unique molecular identifiers applied to normalize quantification of the TCRbeta repertoire. TCRdb cleaned the public reads at Q25 with fastp, built clones with MiXCR and kept in-frame beta chains. A single entry per CDR3 protein holds the most common genes and DNA from its merged rows. This sample gives about 400,000 distinct CDR3 sequences in total; roughly 22% of them show up just once. In total, the top ten clones hold around 4% of the sample.

The chain links TRBV20-1 with TRBJ2-1; the D gene is possibly TRBD2, with 5 bases matching. The sequence was obtained from a human donor who donated a stem cell graft to a child with acute myeloid leukemia. The specimen was PBMCs from the stem cell graft donor, collected from the stem cell graft. This receptor carries the CDR3 CSARDPGESLRGEQFF. The nucleotide sequence reads as follows: TGCAGTGCTAGAGACCCCGGGGAATCCTTACGGGGTGAGCAGTTCTTC.